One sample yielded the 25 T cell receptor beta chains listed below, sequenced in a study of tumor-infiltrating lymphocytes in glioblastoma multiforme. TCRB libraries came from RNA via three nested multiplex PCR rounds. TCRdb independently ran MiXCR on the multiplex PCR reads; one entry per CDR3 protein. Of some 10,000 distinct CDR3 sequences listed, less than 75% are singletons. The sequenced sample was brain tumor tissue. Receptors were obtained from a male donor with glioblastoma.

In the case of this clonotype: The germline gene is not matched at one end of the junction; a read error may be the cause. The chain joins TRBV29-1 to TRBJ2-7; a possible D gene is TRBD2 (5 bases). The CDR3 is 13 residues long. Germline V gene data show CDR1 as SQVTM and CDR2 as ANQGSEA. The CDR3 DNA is TGTAGCGTTGTCCCTCAGTGGGCTTACGAGCAGTATTTC. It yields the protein CSVVPQWAYEQYF.

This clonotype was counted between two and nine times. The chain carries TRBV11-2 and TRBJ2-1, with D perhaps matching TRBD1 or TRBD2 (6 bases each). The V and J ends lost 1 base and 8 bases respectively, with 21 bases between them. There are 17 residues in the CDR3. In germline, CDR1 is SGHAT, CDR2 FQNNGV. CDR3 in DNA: TGTGCCAGCAGCTTAGGATGGGGGGCAAAGCGTGGGGATGAGCAGTTCTTC. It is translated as CASSLGWGAKRGDEQFF.

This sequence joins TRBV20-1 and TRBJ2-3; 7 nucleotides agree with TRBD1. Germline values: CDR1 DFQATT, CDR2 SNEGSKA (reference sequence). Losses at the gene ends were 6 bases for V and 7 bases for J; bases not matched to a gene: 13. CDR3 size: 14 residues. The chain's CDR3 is CSALTGTTLNTQYF. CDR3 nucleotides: TGCAGTGCCCTGACAGGGACGACCCTTAATACGCAGTATTTT.

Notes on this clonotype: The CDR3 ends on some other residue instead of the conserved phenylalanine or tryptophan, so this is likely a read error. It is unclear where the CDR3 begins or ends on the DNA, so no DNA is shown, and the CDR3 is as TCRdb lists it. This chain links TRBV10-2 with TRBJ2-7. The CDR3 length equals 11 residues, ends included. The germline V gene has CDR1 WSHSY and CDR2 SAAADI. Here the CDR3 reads CANSESGTRYL.

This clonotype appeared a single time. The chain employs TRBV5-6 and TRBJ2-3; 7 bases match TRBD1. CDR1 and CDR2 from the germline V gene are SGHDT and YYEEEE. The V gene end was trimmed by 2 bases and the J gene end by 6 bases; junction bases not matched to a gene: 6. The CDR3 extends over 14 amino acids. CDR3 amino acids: CASSFGTDTDTQYF. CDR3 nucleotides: TGTGCCAGCAGCTTCGGGACAGACACGGATACGCAGTATTTT.

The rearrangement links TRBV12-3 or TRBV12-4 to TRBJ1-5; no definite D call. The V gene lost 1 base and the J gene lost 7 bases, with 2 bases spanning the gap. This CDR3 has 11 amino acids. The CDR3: CASSLGQPQHF. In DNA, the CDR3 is TGTGCCAGCAGTTTAGGGCAGCCCCAGCATTTT.

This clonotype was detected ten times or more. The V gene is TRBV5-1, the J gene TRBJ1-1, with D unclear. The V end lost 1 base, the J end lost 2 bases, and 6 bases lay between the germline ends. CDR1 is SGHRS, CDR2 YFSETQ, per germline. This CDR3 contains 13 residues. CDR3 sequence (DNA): TGCGCCAGCAGCTTGAATGACAACACTGAAGCTTTCTTT. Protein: CASSLNDNTEAFF.

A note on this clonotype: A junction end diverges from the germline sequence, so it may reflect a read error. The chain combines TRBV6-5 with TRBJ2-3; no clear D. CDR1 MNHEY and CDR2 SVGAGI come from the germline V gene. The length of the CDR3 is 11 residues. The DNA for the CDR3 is TGTGCCAACACCTACGTGGATACGCAGTATTTC. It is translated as CANTYVDTQYF.

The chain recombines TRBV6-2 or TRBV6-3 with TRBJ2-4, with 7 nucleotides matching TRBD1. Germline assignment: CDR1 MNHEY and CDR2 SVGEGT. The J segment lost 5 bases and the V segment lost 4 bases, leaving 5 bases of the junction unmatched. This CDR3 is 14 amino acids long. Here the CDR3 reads CASSLWTGQNIQYF. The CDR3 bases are TGTGCCAGCAGTTTGTGGACAGGACAAAACATTCAGTACTTC.

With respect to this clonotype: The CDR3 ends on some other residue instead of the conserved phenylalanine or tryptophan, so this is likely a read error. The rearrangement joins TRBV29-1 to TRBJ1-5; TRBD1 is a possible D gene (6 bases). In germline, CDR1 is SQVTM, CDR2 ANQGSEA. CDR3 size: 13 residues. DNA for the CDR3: TGTAGCGTTGCGAGGGGGAGCAATCACCCCCAGCATCTT. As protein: CSVARGSNHPQHL.

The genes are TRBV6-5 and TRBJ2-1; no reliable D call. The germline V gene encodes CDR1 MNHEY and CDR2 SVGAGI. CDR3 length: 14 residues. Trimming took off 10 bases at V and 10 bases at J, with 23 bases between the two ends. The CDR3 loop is CAIGYGPGFVEQFF. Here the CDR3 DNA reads TGTGCCATCGGTTACGGGCCGGGCTTCGTCGAGCAGTTCTTC.

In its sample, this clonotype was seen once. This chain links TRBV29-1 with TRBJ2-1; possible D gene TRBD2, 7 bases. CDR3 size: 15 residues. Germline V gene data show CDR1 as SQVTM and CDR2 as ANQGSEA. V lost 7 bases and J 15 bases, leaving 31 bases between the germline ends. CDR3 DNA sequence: TGCAGCGGTTTACAGCCAAGTACAGGGAGGGATTCCCTGTTCTTC. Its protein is CSGLQPSTGRDSLFF.

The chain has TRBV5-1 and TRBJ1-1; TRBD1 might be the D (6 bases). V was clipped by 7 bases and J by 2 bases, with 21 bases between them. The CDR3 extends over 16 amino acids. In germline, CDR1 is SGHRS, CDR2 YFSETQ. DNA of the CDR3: TGCGCCAGCGGCCCGACAGGACCGACAGGCAACACTGAAGCTTTCTTT. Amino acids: CASGPTGPTGNTEAFF.

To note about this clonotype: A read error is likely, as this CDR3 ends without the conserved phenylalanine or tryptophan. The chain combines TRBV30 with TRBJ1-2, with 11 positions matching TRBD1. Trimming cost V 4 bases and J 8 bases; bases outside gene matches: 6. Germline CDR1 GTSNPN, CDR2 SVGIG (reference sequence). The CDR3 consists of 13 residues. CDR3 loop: CAWNVRTGGGYTS. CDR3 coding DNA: TGTGCCTGGAATGTACGGACAGGGGGCGGCTACACCTCC.

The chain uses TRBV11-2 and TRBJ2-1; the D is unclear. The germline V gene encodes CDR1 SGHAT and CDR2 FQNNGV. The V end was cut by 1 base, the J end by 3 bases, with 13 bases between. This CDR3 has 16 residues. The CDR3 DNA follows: TGTGCCAGCAGCTTAGCCCGGCAAAGACGCTACAATGAGCAGTTCTTC. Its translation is CASSLARQRRYNEQFF.

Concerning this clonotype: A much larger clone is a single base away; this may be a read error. The CDR3 region is CASSQRIGREQYF. CDR3 DNA sequence: TGCGCCAGCAGCCAAAGAATAGGGCGAGAGCAGTACTTC. The chain combines TRBV4-3 with TRBJ2-7; D not resolved. Germline V gene sequence: CDR1 LGHNA, CDR2 YSLEER. CDR3 length: 13 amino acids. V dropped 2 bases and J dropped 7 bases, with 12 bases sitting between them.

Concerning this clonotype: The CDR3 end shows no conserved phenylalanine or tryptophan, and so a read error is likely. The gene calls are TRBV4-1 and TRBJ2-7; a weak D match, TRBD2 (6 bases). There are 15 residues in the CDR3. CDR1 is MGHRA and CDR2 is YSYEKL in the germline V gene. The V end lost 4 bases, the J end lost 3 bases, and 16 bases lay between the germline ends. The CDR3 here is CASSRETAGFYEQYY. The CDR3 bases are TGCGCCAGCAGCCGAGAAACTGCGGGGTTCTACGAGCAGTACTAC.

In nucleotides, the CDR3 is TGTGCCAGCTGTGGGGAGGGACTCCCGCCCGAAGCTTTCTTT. Translation: CASCGEGLPPEAFF. The chain couples TRBV6-1 to TRBJ1-1; tentative D call: TRBD1 (5 bases). Deletions cut 8 bases from V and 8 bases from J, with 21 bases between. CDR3 length: 14 residues. Germline CDR1 and CDR2: MNHNS and SASEGT.

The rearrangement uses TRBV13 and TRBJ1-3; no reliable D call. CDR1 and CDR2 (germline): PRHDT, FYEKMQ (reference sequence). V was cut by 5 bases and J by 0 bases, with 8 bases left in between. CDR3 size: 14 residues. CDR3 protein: CASSDRHSGNTIYF. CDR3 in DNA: TGTGCCAGCAGCGACCGCCACTCTGGAAACACCATATATTTT.

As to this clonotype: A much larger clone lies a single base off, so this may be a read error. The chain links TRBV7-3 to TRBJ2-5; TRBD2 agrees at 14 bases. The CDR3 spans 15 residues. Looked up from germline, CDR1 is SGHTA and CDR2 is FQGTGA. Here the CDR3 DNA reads TGTGGCAGCAGCGGGGGGACTAGCGGGAGAGAGACCCAGTACTTC. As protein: CGSSGGTSGRETQYF. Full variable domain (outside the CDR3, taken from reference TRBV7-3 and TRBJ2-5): GAGVSQTPSNKVTEKGKYVELRCDPISGHTALYWYRQSLGQGPEFLIYFQGTGAADDSGLPNDRFFAVRPEGSVSTLKIQRTERGDSAVYLCGSSGGTSGRETQYFGPGTRLLVL.

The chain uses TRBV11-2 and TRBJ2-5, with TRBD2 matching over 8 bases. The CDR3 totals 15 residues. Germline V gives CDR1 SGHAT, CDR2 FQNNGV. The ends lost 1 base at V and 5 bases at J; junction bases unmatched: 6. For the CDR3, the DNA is TGTGCCAGCAGCTTAGTGGCGGGAGGTATTGAGACCCAGTACTTC. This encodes CASSLVAGGIETQYF.

The CDR3: CASSFGTSTGEQFF. In nucleotides, the CDR3 is TGTGCCAGCAGCTTCGGGACTAGCACGGGTGAGCAGTTCTTC. The chain couples TRBV5-5 to TRBJ2-1; TRBD2 matches 9 bases. V trimming: 2 bases; J trimming: 9 bases; junction bases outside the gene matches: 6. From germline, CDR1 is SGHKS and CDR2 YYEKEE (reference sequence). The CDR3 is 14 amino acids.

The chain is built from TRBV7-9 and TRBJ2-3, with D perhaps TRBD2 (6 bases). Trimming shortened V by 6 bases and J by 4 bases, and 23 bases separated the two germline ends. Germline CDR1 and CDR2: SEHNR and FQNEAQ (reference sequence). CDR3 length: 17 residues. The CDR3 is CASRLTEGLVGADTQYF. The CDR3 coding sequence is TGTGCCAGCAGATTAACGGAGGGGCTAGTAGGCGCAGATACGCAGTATTTT.

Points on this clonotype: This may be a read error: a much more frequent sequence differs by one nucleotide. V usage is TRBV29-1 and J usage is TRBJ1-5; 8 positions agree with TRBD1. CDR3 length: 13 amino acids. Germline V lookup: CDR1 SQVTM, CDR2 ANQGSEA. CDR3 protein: CSATGQGDQSQHF. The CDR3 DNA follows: TGCAGTGCTACCGGACAGGGCGATCAGTCCCAGCATTTT.

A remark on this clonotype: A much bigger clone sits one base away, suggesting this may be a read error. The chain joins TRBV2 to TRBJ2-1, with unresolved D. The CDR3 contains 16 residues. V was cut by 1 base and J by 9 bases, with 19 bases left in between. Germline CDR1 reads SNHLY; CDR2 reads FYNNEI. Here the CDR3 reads CASSEVAGTKSTEQFF. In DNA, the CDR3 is TGTGCCAGCAGTGAAGTCGCCGGTACAAAGAGTACTGAGCAGTTCTTC.